Shown below are 16 T cell receptor beta chains from a single sample sequenced in a study of identical twins. TCRdb independently ran MiXCR on the 5' RACE reads; one entry per CDR3 protein. The sample yields 250,000 to 300,000 distinct CDR3 sequences, 6.5% to 9.5% seen once. This sample was also put to use in a study of yellow fever vaccine responses in identical twins.

Sequencing was carried out using CD8+ T cells sorted from blood. All receptors come from a woman between 18 and 29 years old in good health.

The V call is TRBV9, the J call TRBJ2-1; a possible D gene is TRBD2 (7 bases). The CDR3 length is 14 residues. Trimming left V 3 bases short and J 5 bases short, with 12 bases between. Germline V gene lookup returns CDR1 SGDLS and CDR2 YYNGEE. Here the CDR3 reads CASSAKGGDNEQFF. In DNA form, the CDR3 reads TGTGCCAGCAGCGCAAAGGGGGGGGACAATGAGCAGTTCTTC.

This clonotype was seen a few times. J is TRBJ2-5 and V is TRBV27; D is perhaps TRBD2 (6 bases). Trimming cost V 3 bases and J 3 bases, with 8 bases left between them. Per germline, CDR1 MNHEY and CDR2 SMNVEV (reference sequence). The CDR3 consists of 13 residues. The CDR3 sequence: CASSFGEEETQYF. As DNA, the CDR3 is TGTGCCAGCAGTTTTGGGGAGGAAGAGACCCAGTACTTC.

This clonotype has ten or more counts. The rearrangement uses TRBV4-2 and TRBJ2-7, with 9 bases matching TRBD2. The CDR3 runs 15 residues. The germline V gene has CDR1 LGHNA and CDR2 YNFKEQ. V lost 0 bases, J lost 4 bases, and 4 bases stayed unmatched. The DNA for the CDR3 is TGTGCCAGCAGCCAAGAAGCGGGGGGTTTTTACGAGCAGTACTTC. Translating gives CASSQEAGGFYEQYF.

Comments on this clonotype: One base away lies a much larger clone, so this may be a sequencing read error. The chain recombines TRBV27 with TRBJ2-7, with TRBD1 matching 8 bases. Trimming removed 10 bases from V and 3 bases from J; junction bases left unmatched: 5. Germline CDR1 reads MNHEY; CDR2 reads SMNVEV (reference sequence). The CDR3 is 12 residues long. The CDR3 loop reads CATGQGDYEQYF. CDR3 DNA sequence: TGTGCCACCGGACAGGGAGACTACGAGCAGTACTTC.

The CDR3 loop is CASSYPPGAGVKDTQYF. The CDR3 DNA reads TGTGCCAGCAGTTATCCTCCGGGAGCCGGGGTGAAAGATACGCAGTATTTT. The gene calls are TRBV6-2 or TRBV6-3 and TRBJ2-3; D may be TRBD2 (6 bases). This CDR3 region has 17 residues. Trimming removed 3 bases at V and 5 bases at J, with 21 bases between. CDR1 is MNHEY and CDR2 is SVGEGT in the germline V gene.

This clonotype was observed a handful of times. The chain has TRBV28 and TRBJ2-1, with 7 bases matching TRBD2. V lost 6 bases and J lost 5; bases outside the gene matches: 13. The CDR3 spans 16 residues. Germline CDR1 and CDR2: MDHEN and SYDVKM. The CDR3 DNA sequence: TGTGCCAGCAGGGGGGGGAGCGGGGAACACGACAATGAGCAGTTCTTC. Its translation: CASRGGSGEHDNEQFF.

This clonotype has a handful of counts. The rearrangement uses TRBV19 and TRBJ2-1; D ambiguous. This CDR3 is built from 13 residues. In germline, CDR1 is LNHDA, CDR2 SQIVND (reference sequence). Trimming stripped 0 bases from V and 6 bases from J, with 6 bases between. This CDR3 is CASSIDLFNEQFF. CDR3 sequence (DNA): TGTGCCAGTAGTATAGATCTCTTCAATGAGCAGTTCTTC. The full variable domain, rest sourced from reference TRBV19 and TRBJ2-1, is DGGITQSPKYLFRKEGQNVTLSCEQNLNHDAMYWYRQDPGQGLRLIYYSQIVNDFQKGDIAEGYSVSREKKESFPLTVTSAQKNPTAFYLCASSIDLFNEQFFGPGTRLTVL.

V usage is TRBV6-1 and J usage is TRBJ2-7; 9 nucleotides match TRBD1. This CDR3 region has 16 residues. CDR1 and CDR2 (germline): MNHNS, SASEGT. Trimming cost V 1 base and J 3 bases; bases outside gene matches: 7. CDR3 coding DNA: TGTGCCAGCAGTGAAGAGGGGGACAGGGAACTCTACGAGCAGTACTTC. As protein: CASSEEGDRELYEQYF.

This clonotype was detected only a few times. This chain uses TRBV30 with TRBJ2-5; 7 bases are a match to TRBD2. This CDR3 is 12 amino acids long. Germline CDR1 and CDR2: GTSNPN and SVGIG (reference sequence). Losses at the gene ends were 3 bases for V and 5 bases for J; bases not matched to a gene: 3. The CDR3 coding sequence is TGTGCCTGGAGCTGGGGAGGGGAGACCCAGTACTTC. This gives the protein CAWSWGGETQYF.

This clonotype was observed at least ten times. The V call is TRBV13, the J call TRBJ1-2; D is possibly TRBD1 (5 bases). Germline-derived CDR1 and CDR2 are PRHDT and FYEKMQ (reference sequence). This CDR3 has 13 amino acids. V was pared by 7 bases and J by 4 bases, with 13 bases between. CDR3 nucleotides: TGTGCCAGCACCCCGGGGCGGGGCTATGGCTACACCTTC. Translation gives CASTPGRGYGYTF.

This clonotype was seen only a few times. V is TRBV10-3 and J is TRBJ2-1; no clear D. Trimming stripped 6 bases from V and 0 bases from J, with 6 bases between. This CDR3 comprises 13 residues. Germline CDR1 and CDR2: ENHRY and SYGVKD. CDR3 region: CAIRKSSYNEQFF. Here the CDR3 DNA reads TGTGCCATCAGGAAGAGCTCCTACAATGAGCAGTTCTTC.

The genes are TRBV6-5 and TRBJ2-1, with D perhaps assigned TRBD1 or TRBD2 (5 bases each). Per germline, CDR1 MNHEY and CDR2 SVGAGI. This CDR3 is 14 amino acids long. V was trimmed by 2 bases and J by 3 bases, leaving 8 bases between them. The CDR3, as DNA: TGTGCCAGCAGTTACAGGGGAGACTACAATGAGCAGTTCTTC. This translates into CASSYRGDYNEQFF.

This clonotype was picked up a small number of times. The chain links TRBV29-1 to TRBJ2-7; the match to TRBD1 covers 9 bases. Per the germline V gene, CDR1 is SQVTM and CDR2 is ANQGSEA. Trimming cost V 0 bases and J 0 bases; bases outside gene matches: 15. This CDR3 is built from 19 residues. In nucleotides, the CDR3 is TGCAGCGTTGAAGAACCGGGACAGGGACCTACGCGAAGCTCCTACGAGCAGTACTTC. Protein product: CSVEEPGQGPTRSSYEQYF.

This clonotype showed up just a few times. The rearrangement joins TRBV7-8 to TRBJ2-5, with D perhaps TRBD1 or TRBD2 (5 bases each). CDR3 length: 15 residues. CDR1 is SGHVS and CDR2 is FQNEAQ in the germline V gene. Between the trimmed V and J ends, which lost 5 bases and 0 bases, there was a span of 13 bases. The CDR3 DNA follows: TGTGCCAGCAGCCACCGGGGCAGAAACCAAGAGACCCAGTACTTC. This codes for CASSHRGRNQETQYF.

In regard to this clonotype: This may come from a read error, since a much larger clone is one base off. V is TRBV9 and J is TRBJ1-5; tentatively, D is TRBD1 (5 bases). Looked up from germline, CDR1 is SGDLS and CDR2 is YYNGEE. This CDR3 comprises 15 residues. The CDR3, as DNA: TGTGCCGGCAGCGTAGGTGGGGACAGCAATCAGCCCCAGCATTTT. The encoded protein is CAGSVGGDSNQPQHF.

This clonotype came up a few times. The J gene is TRBJ1-1, the V gene TRBV19; a weak D match, TRBD1 (6 bases). Looked up from germline, CDR1 is LNHDA and CDR2 is SQIVND (reference sequence). Trimming stripped 4 bases from V and 3 bases from J, with 18 bases between. CDR3 length: 16 residues. The DNA of the CDR3 is TGTGCCAGTAGTAGCCTGGGCAGGGGCTCGGACACTGAAGCTTTCTTT. Protein sequence: CASSSLGRGSDTEAFF.